This T cell receptor beta chain emerged from a study of T cell clonality in common variable immunodeficiency. Trimming cost V 4 bases and J 2 bases; bases outside gene matches: 7. The CDR3 contains 15 residues. CDR1 and CDR2 from the germline V gene are SGHRS and YFSETQ. Assay used: immunoSEQ multiplex PCR; TCRdb lists only in-frame clones, some missing. The sample counts about 37,000 clones, none seen once; the ten largest own approximately 3.6%. As regards this clone: Its antigen is unknown. Read sequence stops 3 residues before the CDR3 end, and the germline J gene provides the missing end.

Study results and limitations: CVID subjects had higher TCRbeta clonality than healthy controls, most marked in about a third.

The receptor comes from a person aged 18-69 years in good health. The rearrangement links TRBV5-1 to TRBJ1-1; TRBD1 aligns across 8 bases. The sample taken for sequencing was peripheral blood mononuclear cells. The CDR3 sequence is CASSTWTGPNTEAFF. The CDR3 bases that were read are TGCGCCAGCAGCACCTGGACAGGGCCTAACACTGAA.